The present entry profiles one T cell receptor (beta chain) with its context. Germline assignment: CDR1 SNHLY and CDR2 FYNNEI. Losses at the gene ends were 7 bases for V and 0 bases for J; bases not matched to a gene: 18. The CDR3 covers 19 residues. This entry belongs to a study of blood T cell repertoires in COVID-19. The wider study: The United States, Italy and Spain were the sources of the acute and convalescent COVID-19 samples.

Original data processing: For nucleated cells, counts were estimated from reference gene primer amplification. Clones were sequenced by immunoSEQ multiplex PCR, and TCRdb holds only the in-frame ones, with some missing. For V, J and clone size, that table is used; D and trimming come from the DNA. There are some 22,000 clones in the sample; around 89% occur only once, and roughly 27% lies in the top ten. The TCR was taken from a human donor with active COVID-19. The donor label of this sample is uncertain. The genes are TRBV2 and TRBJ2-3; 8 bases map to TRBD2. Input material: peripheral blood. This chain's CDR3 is CASIFGSGGPPPSTDTQYF. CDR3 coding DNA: TGTGCCAGCATTTTCGGAAGCGGGGGACCGCCACCTAGCACAGATACGCAGTATTTT.